The clone carrying this T cell receptor (beta chain) was detected only a few times. This entry comes from a study of human T cells and chemical hapten exposure. Study overall: Upper-back patches of 0.01% DPC were read at 6 days.

The sample's time point: pre-sensitization, week 0. The sample's treatment: therapeutic diphenylcyclopropenone sensitization with weekly scalp DPC. Extraction yielded total RNA from whole blood (unfractionated). TCRdb re-called the RACE reads with MiXCR, one entry per CDR3 protein. The sample shows roughly 50,000 distinct CDR3 sequences, 9.5% to 10% of them seen only once. This TCR derives from a woman in her twenties or thirties with alopecia areata. Some clones in this sample may be carry-over from other donors' samples. The source material was whole blood, sampled in connection with sensitization to the hapten diphenylcyclopropenone (DPC).

CDR3 residues: CASSLGPLVGELFF. CDR3 DNA: TGTGCCAGCAGCTTAGGCCCTCTCGTCGGGGAGCTGTTTTTT. This chain links TRBV7-6 with TRBJ2-2, with D unresolved. Germline assignment: CDR1 SGHVS and CDR2 FNYEAQ. The CDR3 runs to 14 residues. V lost 1 base, J lost 7 bases, and 10 bases lay in between.